This T cell receptor beta chain was retrieved from a study of T cells in Graves' hyperthyroidism and ophthalmopathy. As for the study in general: Peripheral blood was taken when the disease was first diagnosed, before any treatment began.

Researchers took RNA transcripts and amplified the TCR beta CDR3 regions from them. The TCR CDR3 first-round RT-PCR relied on the HTBI primer set. TCRdb called the multiplex PCR reads again in MiXCR, with one record for every CDR3 protein. The profile shows 360,000 or so distinct CDR3 sequences, 15% to 20% of them singletons. General study points: Within blood appeared most thyroid clonotypes that had expanded above 0.001.

Per germline, CDR1 SEHNR and CDR2 FQNEAQ (reference sequence). The CDR3 consists of 14 residues. Trimming left V 6 bases short and J 4 bases short, with 15 bases between. Patients with ophthalmopathy all had a Clinical Activity Score of at least 3, a NOSPECS grade of at least 4 and duration under 3 months. Many counts were recorded for this clonotype. The antigen remains unidentified. The rearrangement links TRBV7-9 to TRBJ2-5; tentatively, D is TRBD1 (5 bases). The TCR sequence derives from a woman between 35 and 50 years old with Graves' ophthalmopathy. Sequenced sample: blood. The CDR3 sequence: CASRGVGQGETQYF. The CDR3 DNA reads as TGTGCCAGCAGAGGGGTTGGTCAGGGAGAGACCCAGTACTTC. The variable domain in full, completed from reference TRBV7-9 and TRBJ2-5, reads DTGVSQNPRHKITKRGQNVTFRCDPISEHNRLYWYRQTLGQGPEFLTYFQNEAQLEKSRLLSDRFSAERPKGSFSTLEIQRTEQGDSAMYLCASRGVGQGETQYFGPGTRLLVL.